This T cell receptor (beta chain) was retrieved from a study of vaccination and CD4 T cells after COVID-19. The treatment here: roughly 11-day PBMC culture with coronavirus spike peptide pools or control peptides (ViraFEST assay). Sequenced with the Oncomine TCR Beta short-read assay was DNA taken from cultured CD4+ T cells. TCRdb processed the PCR reads anew with MiXCR; each CDR3 protein has one entry. Among approximately 20,000 distinct CDR3 sequences listed, about three quarters were seen once. Looked up from germline, CDR1 is DFQATT and CDR2 is SNEGSKA (reference sequence). The CDR3 is made up of 17 amino acids. V lost 5 bases, J lost 0 bases, and 17 bases lay in between. For this clonotype: Antigen unknown.

This sequence originates from a human donor who had recovered from COVID-19. Sequenced: CD4+ T cells from blood, cultured in vitro. V is TRBV20-1 and J is TRBJ2-6, with D perhaps TRBD1 or TRBD2 (5 bases each). The CDR3 region has the DNA TGCAGTGCTCCCCCCGGGACGGACCGCTCTGGGGCCAACGTCCTGACTTTC. Translated, it gives CSAPPGTDRSGANVLTF.